Many counts were recorded for the clone carrying this TCR beta chain. Its antigen is unknown. These data originate in a study of T-cell reconstitution after alpha-beta-depleted transplantation in children. Overall study results and limits: Certain patients had high TCRbeta diversity at day 60, and it came from recipient T cells and thymic progenitors that survived. By about two months after transplant, alpha-beta T cells reportedly arose from several hundred graft clones that had expanded. At the one-year point after transplant, T-cell counts and TCRbeta diversity were found to come mostly from T cells that had been newly produced.

This CDR3 spans 16 amino acids. Deletions cut 1 base from V and 6 bases from J, with 17 bases between. Germline CDR1 LGHNA, CDR2 YSLEER. Construction of the TCRbeta library involved unique molecular identifiers. MiXCR, applied by TCRdb to the PCR reads, yields one record per CDR3 protein. This table holds almost 500,000 distinct CDR3 sequences, roughly a tenth found once. Specimen: PBMCs, collected before TCRalphabeta/CD19-depleted stem cell transplant. The rearrangement uses TRBV4-3 and TRBJ2-3; D possibly corresponds to TRBD2 (6 bases). The clonotype comes from a child aged 2-15 years with inherited bone marrow failure, due to receive a stem cell transplant. The DNA of the CDR3 is TGCGCCAGCAGCCAAGCAGTAGCGGCCCTTAGGGATACGCAGTATTTT. This codes for CASSQAVAALRDTQYF.